The 3 T cell receptor beta chains reported below all come from one sample, sequenced in a study of blood T cell repertoires in COVID-19. Method: immunoSEQ multiplex PCR; TCRdb's copy keeps in-frame clones and lacks some. The sample has about 96,000 clones; approximately 84% are singletons. Sequenced: peripheral blood. These receptors were obtained from a woman aged 55-69 years with acute or convalescent COVID-19.

The sample holds many counts of this clone. The rearrangement uses TRBV7-9 and TRBJ1-4; TRBD1 matches at 7 bases. The germline V gene has CDR1 SEHNR and CDR2 FQNEAQ (reference sequence). J was trimmed by 7 bases and V by 0 bases; bases with no gene match: 2. The CDR3 runs 14 residues. In nucleotides, the CDR3 is TGTGCCAGCAGCTTAGCGACAGGGTCTGAAAAACTGTTTTTT. It yields the protein CASSLATGSEKLFF. The entire variable domain, with the rest obtained from reference TRBV7-9 and TRBJ1-4, is as follows: DTGVSQNPRHKITKRGQNVTFRCDPISEHNRLYWYRQTLGQGPEFLTYFQNEAQLEKSRLLSDRFSAERPKGSFSTLEIQRTEQGDSAMYLCASSLATGSEKLFFGSGTQLSVL.

This clone was recorded a few times. The V gene is TRBV7-7, the J gene TRBJ2-7, with 8 nucleotides matching TRBD1. The ends lost 1 base at V and 3 bases at J; junction bases unmatched: 5. The V gene's germline CDR1 is SSHAT and CDR2 FNYEAQ (reference sequence). The CDR3 is 15 residues long. CDR3 amino acids: CASSLGAGGNYEQYF. The CDR3, as DNA: TGTGCCAGCAGCTTAGGGGCAGGGGGCAACTACGAGCAGTACTTC.

The V gene is TRBV27, the J gene TRBJ1-5; TRBD1 agrees at 10 bases. This CDR3 has 14 residues. Germline assignment: CDR1 MNHEY and CDR2 SMNVEV (reference sequence). The V gene end was trimmed by 6 bases and the J gene end by 7 bases; junction bases not matched to a gene: 6. CDR3 DNA: TGTGCCAGCAGAGGGACAGGGGAAACCCAGCCCCAGCATTTT. It is translated as CASRGTGETQPQHF.